This T cell receptor beta chain was recorded in a study of T-cell reconstitution after alpha-beta-depleted transplantation in children. The CDR3 length is 12 residues. With 6 bases removed from V and 4 bases from J, the gap between germline ends came to 12 bases. Germline values: CDR1 SQVTM, CDR2 ANQGSEA. With respect to this clonotype: Its antigen is still unknown.

Study observations and caveats: Newly produced T cells mostly accounted for T-cell counts and diversity one year post-transplant. Reports say that about two months after transplant, the alpha-beta T cells came out of several hundred graft clones that had expanded. The study traced high day-60 TCRbeta diversity in some patients to surviving recipient T cells and thymic progenitors.

During its preparation, the TCRbeta library received unique molecular identifiers. Each CDR3 protein is one row after TCRdb ran MiXCR on the PCR reads. Of 500,000 to 600,000 distinct CDR3 sequences listed, roughly a quarter are singletons. The chain has TRBV29-1 and TRBJ1-1, with D tentatively TRBD1 (6 bases). The sequencing used PBMCs, collected before TCRalphabeta/CD19-depleted stem cell transplant. The clonotype was recovered from a boy less than two years old with Wiskott-Aldrich syndrome, due to receive a stem cell transplant. The CDR3 is CSVDFRGTEAFF. CDR3 coding DNA: TGCAGCGTCGACTTCAGGGGCACTGAAGCTTTCTTT.